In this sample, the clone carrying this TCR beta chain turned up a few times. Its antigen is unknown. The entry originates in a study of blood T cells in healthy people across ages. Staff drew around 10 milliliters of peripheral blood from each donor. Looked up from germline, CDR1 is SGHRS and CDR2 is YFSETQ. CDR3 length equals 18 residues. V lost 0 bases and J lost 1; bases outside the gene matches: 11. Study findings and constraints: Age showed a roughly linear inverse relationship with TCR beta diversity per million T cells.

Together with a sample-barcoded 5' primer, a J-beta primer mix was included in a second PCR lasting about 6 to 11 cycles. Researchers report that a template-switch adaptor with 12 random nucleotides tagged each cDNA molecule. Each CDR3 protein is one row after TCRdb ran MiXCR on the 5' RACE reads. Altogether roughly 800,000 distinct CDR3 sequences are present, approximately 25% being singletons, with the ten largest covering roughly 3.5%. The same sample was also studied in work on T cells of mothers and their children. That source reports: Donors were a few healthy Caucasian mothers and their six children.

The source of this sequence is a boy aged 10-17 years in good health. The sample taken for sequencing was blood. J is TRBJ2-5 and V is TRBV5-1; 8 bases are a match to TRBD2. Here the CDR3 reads CASSLVSLSGGPQETQYF. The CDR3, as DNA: TGCGCCAGCAGCTTGGTTTCACTCTCGGGGGGGCCCCAAGAGACCCAGTACTTC.